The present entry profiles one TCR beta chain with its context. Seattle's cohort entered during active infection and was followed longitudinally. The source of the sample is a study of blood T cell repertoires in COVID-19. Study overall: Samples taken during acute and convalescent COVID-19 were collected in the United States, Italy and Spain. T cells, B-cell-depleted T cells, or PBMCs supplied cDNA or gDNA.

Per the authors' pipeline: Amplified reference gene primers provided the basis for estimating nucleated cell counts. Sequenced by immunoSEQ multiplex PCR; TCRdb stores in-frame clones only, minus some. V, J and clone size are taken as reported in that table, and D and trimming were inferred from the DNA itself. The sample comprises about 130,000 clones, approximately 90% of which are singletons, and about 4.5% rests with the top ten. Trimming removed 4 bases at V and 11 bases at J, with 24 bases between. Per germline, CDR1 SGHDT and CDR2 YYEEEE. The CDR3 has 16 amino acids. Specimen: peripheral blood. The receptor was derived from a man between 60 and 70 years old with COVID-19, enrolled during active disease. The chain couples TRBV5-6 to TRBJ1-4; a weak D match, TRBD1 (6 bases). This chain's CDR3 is CASSHSEAGAAGKLFF. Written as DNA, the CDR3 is TGTGCCAGCAGCCACTCGGAGGCGGGGGCCGCGGGGAAACTGTTTTTT.